Listed below are T cell receptor beta chains from one sample, sequenced in a study of T cell responses to AZD1222 COVID-19 vaccine. The table came from immunoSEQ multiplex PCR; TCRdb's copy has only in-frame clones and leaves some out. This table has 150,000 to 170,000 clones, more than 90% appearing once. The source material was peripheral blood, sampled on day 0 of AZD1222 vaccination. These receptors were obtained from an adult in good health. Both conserved end residues are part of each CDR3. Each record gives: CDR3 protein, CDR3 DNA, D gene, clone size, V gene, J gene. D genes are given only for firm matches. Clone size is stated in some rows and not others, as once, few, many or a class when expanded.

CASSQTSYEQYF	TGTGCCAGCAGCCAAACTAGCTACGAGCAGTACTTC	.	.	TRBV14	TRBJ2-7
CASSTDHPGGTDTQYF	TGTGCCAGCAGCACCGACCACCCAGGGGGCACAGATACGCAGTATTTT	.	once	TRBV7-9	TRBJ2-3
CASSLRGRGTDTQYF	TGTGCCAGCAGCTTAAGAGGGAGGGGCACAGATACGCAGTATTTT	TRBD2	.	TRBV7-3	TRBJ2-3
CASFQPLQETQYF	TGTGCCAGCTTCCAGCCCCTACAAGAGACCCAGTACTTC	.	.	TRBV18	TRBJ2-5
CASSGQTGTPFSGANVLTF	TGTGCCAGCAGCGGCCAAACCGGGACTCCCTTCTCTGGGGCCAACGTCCTGACTTTC	.	.	TRBV9	TRBJ2-6
CASSSHDRVGYGYTF	TGTGCCAGTAGTAGTCACGATCGGGTCGGCTATGGCTACACCTTC	.	.	TRBV19	TRBJ1-2
CASSSRNEQRVLAPLHF	TGTGCCAGCAGCTCCCGCAACGAACAGCGGGTATTGGCACCCCTCCACTTT	.	.	TRBV11-3	TRBJ1-6
CSVQEHLNYGYTF	TGCAGCGTTCAGGAACATCTCAACTATGGCTACACCTTC	.	.	TRBV29-1	TRBJ1-2
CASSWGDRMDTEAFF	TGCGCCAGCAGCTGGGGGGACAGGATGGACACTGAAGCTTTCTTT	TRBD1	.	TRBV5-1	TRBJ1-1
CASSSPGAGPSYNEQFF	TGTGCCAGCAGTTCCCCCGGGGCAGGACCATCCTACAATGAGCAGTTCTTC	.	once	TRBV28	TRBJ2-1